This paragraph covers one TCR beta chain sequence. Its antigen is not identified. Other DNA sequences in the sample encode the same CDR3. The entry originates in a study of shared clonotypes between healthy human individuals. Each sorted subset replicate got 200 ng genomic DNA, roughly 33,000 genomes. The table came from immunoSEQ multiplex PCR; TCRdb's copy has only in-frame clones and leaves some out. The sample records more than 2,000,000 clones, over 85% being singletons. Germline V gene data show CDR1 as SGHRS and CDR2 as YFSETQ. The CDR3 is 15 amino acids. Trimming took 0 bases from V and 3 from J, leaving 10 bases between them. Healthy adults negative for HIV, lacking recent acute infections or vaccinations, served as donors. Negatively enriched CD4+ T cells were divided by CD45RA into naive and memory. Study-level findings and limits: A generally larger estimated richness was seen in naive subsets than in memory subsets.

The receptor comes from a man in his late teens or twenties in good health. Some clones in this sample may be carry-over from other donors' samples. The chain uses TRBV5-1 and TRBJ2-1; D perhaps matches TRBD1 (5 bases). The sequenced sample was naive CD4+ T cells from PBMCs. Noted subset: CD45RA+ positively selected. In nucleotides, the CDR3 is TGCGCCAGCAGCTTGGTAGCAGGGCTCTACAATGAGCAGTTCTTC. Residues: CASSLVAGLYNEQFF.